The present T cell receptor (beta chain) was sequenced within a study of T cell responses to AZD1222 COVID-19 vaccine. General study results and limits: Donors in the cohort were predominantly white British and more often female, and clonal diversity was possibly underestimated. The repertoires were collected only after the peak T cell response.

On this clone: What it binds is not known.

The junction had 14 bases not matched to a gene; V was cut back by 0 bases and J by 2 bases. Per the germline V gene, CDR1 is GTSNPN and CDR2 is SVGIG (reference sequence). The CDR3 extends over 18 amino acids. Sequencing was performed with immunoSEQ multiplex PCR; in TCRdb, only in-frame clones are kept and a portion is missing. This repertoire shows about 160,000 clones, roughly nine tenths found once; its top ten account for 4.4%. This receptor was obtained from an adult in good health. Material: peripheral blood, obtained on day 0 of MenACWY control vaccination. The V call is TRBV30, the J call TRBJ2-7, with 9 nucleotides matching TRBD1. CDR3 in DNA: TGTGCCTGGAGTGTCCTTGGGTGGGGGGGACAGGGACCCTACGAGCAGTACTTC. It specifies CAWSVLGWGGQGPYEQYF.